This T cell receptor (beta chain) originates from a study of cytomegalovirus exposure and HLA in healthy donors. Researchers ran the PCR with 60 Vbeta and 13 Jbeta primers. TCRdb keeps only in-frame clones here, not all; method: immunoSEQ multiplex PCR. The profile shows around 140,000 clones, 78% of them singletons. Findings and caveats of the study: V- and J-gene trimming in TCR beta was tied to a missense DCLRE1C variant by an analysis performed later. Per a prior analysis, the majority of TCR beta V segments were productive roughly 87% or roughly 30% of the time.

With regard to this clone: Its antigen remains unknown.

The V and J ends lost 5 bases and 1 base respectively, with 11 bases between them. Germline V gene sequence: CDR1 SGHAT, CDR2 FQNNGV. This CDR3 comprises 14 residues. The V gene is TRBV11-2, the J gene TRBJ1-1; D is possibly TRBD1 (5 bases). This clonotype was sampled from a female donor in good health and CMV-seronegative. Sample: PBMCs. The CDR3 DNA reads as TGTGCCAGCAGCATGCGGACACAGAACACTGAAGCTTTCTTT. Amino acid sequence: CASSMRTQNTEAFF.